This TCR beta chain came from a study of immune evolution from preneoplasia to lung adenocarcinoma. General study points: Normal lung had highest clonality; later lesions appeared denser, more diverse. Highest clonality occurred in KRAS-mutant, not EGFR-mutant or double wild-type, nodules.

As to this clone: Antigen: not known.

V shed 6 bases and J shed 4 bases, with 13 bases lying between them. Germline lookup yields CDR1 SGHKS and CDR2 YYEKEE (reference sequence). The CDR3 has 13 amino acids. Premalignant or tumor cells were enriched by macro-dissection after pathologic assessment. TCRdb's table, derived via immunoSEQ multiplex PCR, lists solely in-frame clones and lacks some. The repertoire holds some 5,100 clones, with about 80% as singletons. The receptor comes from a person aged 60-79 years with lung adenocarcinoma. The sequencing input was FFPE minimally invasive lung adenocarcinoma tissue. V gene TRBV5-5 combines with J gene TRBJ1-2, with TRBD1 as a possible D gene (5 bases). CDR3 residues: CASTGGRFYGYTF. CDR3 sequence (DNA): TGTGCCAGCACCGGGGGACGGTTCTATGGCTACACCTTC.